Below are 26 T cell receptor beta chains sequenced from a single sample in a study of T cells in Graves' hyperthyroidism and ophthalmopathy. Regions amplified from RNA transcripts were the TCR beta CDR3 regions. TCR CDR3 underwent first-round RT-PCR with the HTBI primer set. Each CDR3 protein is one row after TCRdb ran MiXCR on the multiplex PCR reads. The data show about 210,000 distinct CDR3 sequences, with under 20% seen just once and roughly 50% held by the top ten. The source material was blood. These receptors came from a man between 45 and 60 years old with Graves' hyperthyroidism.

This clonotype was detected ten times or more. This chain links TRBV6-2 or TRBV6-3 with TRBJ2-7, with D possibly TRBD2 on 5 matching bases. The CDR3 is made up of 13 amino acids. Germline V gene lookup returns CDR1 MNHEY and CDR2 SVGEGT. Trimming shortened V by 2 bases and J by 7 bases, and 12 bases separated the two germline ends. CDR3 sequence (DNA): TGTGCCAGCAGTTACCCAGTTACTAGAGAGCAGTACTTC. Amino acids: CASSYPVTREQYF.

This clonotype has ten or more counts. V is TRBV2 and J is TRBJ1-4; TRBD1 might be the D (5 bases). V dropped 3 bases and J dropped 3 bases, with 11 bases sitting between them. The CDR3 sequence is 15 residues long. Germline V CDR1 and CDR2: SNHLY, FYNNEI. In nucleotides, the CDR3 is TGTGCCAGCAGTGACAGGGCAGCATCTAATGAAAAACTGTTTTTT. Protein: CASSDRAASNEKLFF.

The chain uses TRBV28 and TRBJ1-2; D is unresolved. V was clipped by 3 bases and J by 8 bases, with 19 bases between them. Germline V gene sequence: CDR1 MDHEN, CDR2 SYDVKM. The CDR3 consists of 15 residues. The CDR3 loop reads CASSFTAWWDLGYTF. CDR3 bases: TGTGCCAGCAGTTTTACGGCTTGGTGGGATCTGGGCTACACCTTC.

The sample holds many counts of this clonotype. The rearrangement joins TRBV7-2 to TRBJ2-5; the D gene could be TRBD1 or TRBD2 (5 bases each). Trimming removed 5 bases from V and 1 base from J, with 17 bases in between. CDR3 length: 16 residues. Germline V gives CDR1 SGHTA, CDR2 FQGNSA. DNA of the CDR3: TGTGCCAGCAGCGGCCGTCGCATTGGGGGCCAAGAGACCCAGTACTTC. This codes for CASSGRRIGGQETQYF. Variable domain in full (rest from reference TRBV7-2 and TRBJ2-5): GAGVSQSPSNKVTEKGKDVELRCDPISGHTALYWYRQSLGQGLEFLIYFQGNSAPDKSGLPSDRFSAERTGGSVSTLTIQRTQQEDSAVYLCASSGRRIGGQETQYFGPGTRLLVL.

On this clonotype: This may come from a read error, since a much larger clone is one base off. V usage is TRBV18 and J usage is TRBJ2-7; D gene ambiguous. The J call is uncertain, as TRBJ2-1 better fits the DNA end. The CDR3 is made up of 16 amino acids. Germline V gene data show CDR1 as KGHSH and CDR2 as LQKENI. CDR3 protein: CASSPQPWAGSYEQFF. CDR3 nucleotides: TGTGCCAGCTCACCCCAACCTTGGGCAGGATCCTACGAGCAGTTCTTC.

In this sample, this clonotype turned up many times. The chain uses TRBV15 and TRBJ2-7; 8 positions agree with TRBD2. Germline CDR1 and CDR2: LNHNV and YYDKDF (reference sequence). V dropped 3 bases and J dropped 4; count of bases not matched to a gene: 2. This CDR3 has 13 amino acids. The CDR3 coding sequence is TGTGCCACCAGCAGTACTAGCGGATACGAGCAGTACTTC. Amino acid sequence: CATSSTSGYEQYF.

There are many counts of this clonotype. The chain joins TRBV12-3 or TRBV12-4 to TRBJ2-1, with 8 bases matching TRBD2. This CDR3 has 15 amino acids. V shed 2 bases, J shed 7 bases, and the junction held 7 bases outside the gene matches. The chain's CDR3 is CASSLSREGRNEQFF. In DNA form, the CDR3 reads TGTGCCAGCAGTTTAAGTCGGGAGGGTAGGAATGAGCAGTTCTTC.

This clonotype was counted ten times or more. The chain recombines TRBV20-1 with TRBJ2-7; possibly TRBD2 for D (6 bases). The ends were cut back, 8 bases at V and 0 bases at J, with 11 bases in the middle. The CDR3 is 12 amino acids. Germline CDR1 and CDR2: DFQATT and SNEGSKA (reference sequence). CDR3 nucleotides: TGCAGTTCCGCCGGGGGCTCCTACGAGCAGTACTTC. This sequence encodes CSSAGGSYEQYF.

This clonotype was recorded a few times. The rearrangement joins TRBV18 to TRBJ2-5; D possibly corresponds to TRBD2 (6 bases). There are 15 residues in the CDR3. Germline V gives CDR1 KGHSH, CDR2 LQKENI. V lost 0 bases, J lost 5 bases, and 13 bases lay in between. The CDR3 nucleotides are TGTGCCAGCTCACCACCGGCGGGAATGAGGGAGACCCAGTACTTC. Amino acid sequence: CASSPPAGMRETQYF.

This clonotype was seen repeatedly, ten times or more. V and J are TRBV10-3 and TRBJ2-7, with a weak D call TRBD2 (6 bases). Germline V gene sequence: CDR1 ENHRY, CDR2 SYGVKD. Trimming took off 2 bases at V and 0 bases at J, with 14 bases between the two ends. The CDR3 extends over 16 amino acids. The CDR3 loop is CAISESRAGYSYEQYF. CDR3 DNA: TGTGCCATCAGTGAGAGTAGGGCGGGATACTCCTACGAGCAGTACTTC.

This clonotype occurred many times. The CDR3 region has the DNA TGTGCCAGCAGCCAAGACTTTAGTGGCCCGTACGAGCAGTACTTC. Its translation is CASSQDFSGPYEQYF. The chain has TRBV3-1 and TRBJ2-7; D uncertain. The CDR3 length is 15 residues. The V end was cut by 0 bases, the J end by 4 bases, with 13 bases between. Germline assignment: CDR1 LGHDT and CDR2 YNNKEL (reference sequence).

V usage is TRBV7-9 and J usage is TRBJ2-1, with 12 bases aligning to TRBD2. Germline assignment: CDR1 SEHNR and CDR2 FQNEAQ (reference sequence). This CDR3 is 16 amino acids long. With V trimmed by 6 bases and J by 4 bases, 7 bases remained unmatched. CDR3 sequence reads: CASRRPTSGSYNEQFF. For the CDR3, the DNA is TGTGCCAGCAGGCGCCCGACTAGCGGGAGTTACAATGAGCAGTTCTTC.

This clonotype was found many times. The chain couples TRBV12-3 or TRBV12-4 to TRBJ2-2, with D possibly TRBD2 on 5 matching bases. V dropped 4 bases and J dropped 2 bases, with 11 bases sitting between them. CDR3 length equals 15 residues. In nucleotides, the CDR3 is TGTGCCAGCAGTTCCTCGAGGGTAAACACCGGGGAGCTGTTTTTT. Translating it yields CASSSSRVNTGELFF.

V usage is TRBV7-9 and J usage is TRBJ1-1; D is perhaps TRBD1 (6 bases). Deletions cut 5 bases from V and 5 bases from J, with 12 bases between. CDR1 and CDR2 from the germline V gene are SEHNR and FQNEAQ (reference sequence). This CDR3 comprises 13 residues. DNA for the CDR3: TGTGCCAGCAGCGCCCAGGGGAGGACTGAAGCTTTCTTT. Its translation: CASSAQGRTEAFF. Complete variable domain (other parts from reference TRBV7-9 and TRBJ1-1): DTGVSQNPRHKITKRGQNVTFRCDPISEHNRLYWYRQTLGQGPEFLTYFQNEAQLEKSRLLSDRFSAERPKGSFSTLEIQRTEQGDSAMYLCASSAQGRTEAFFGQGTRLTVV.

This clonotype was counted between two and nine times. The DNA for the CDR3 is TGTGCCAGCAGCCCGTCGGCTTTGAACACCGGGGAGCTGTTTTTT. This sequence encodes CASSPSALNTGELFF. The chain carries TRBV7-6 and TRBJ2-2; unclear D gene. The CDR3 has 15 amino acids. The ends were cut back, 5 bases at V and 1 base at J, with 11 bases in the middle. The germline V gene has CDR1 SGHVS and CDR2 FNYEAQ.

In its sample, this clonotype was seen a few times. This chain joins TRBV14 and TRBJ2-3, with D hard to call. The germline CDR1 and CDR2 sequences are SGHDN and FVKESK. This CDR3 is 14 amino acids long. The V end lost 1 base, the J end lost 2 bases, and 7 bases lay between the germline ends. CDR3 nucleotides: TGTGCCAGCAGCCAAGCGTGGAACACAGATACGCAGTATTTT. It specifies CASSQAWNTDTQYF.

The gene calls are TRBV7-8 and TRBJ2-6; TRBD1 agrees at 7 bases. The CDR3 loop spans 17 amino acids. V lost 5 bases to trimming and J lost 0 bases; unmatched junction nucleotides: 7. CDR1 is SGHVS, CDR2 FQNEAQ, per germline. As DNA, the CDR3 is TGTGCCAGCAGCGCAAACTACAGGGGCTCTGGGGCCAACGTCCTGACTTTC. Its translation is CASSANYRGSGANVLTF.

This clonotype was detected many times. The chain carries TRBV28 and TRBJ2-5, with TRBD2 matching 9 bases. The CDR3 is 15 residues long. From germline, CDR1 is MDHEN and CDR2 SYDVKM. The V and J ends lost 3 bases and 2 bases, in that order; junction bases with no gene match: 4. The CDR3 nucleotides are TGTGCCAGCAGTTTTCAGCTAGCGGGACAAGAGACCCAGTACTTC. Amino acids: CASSFQLAGQETQYF.

This clonotype was recorded a few times. This chain uses TRBV4-2 with TRBJ2-2; 7 bases agree with TRBD1. Trimming removed 5 bases from V and 4 bases from J; junction bases left unmatched: 7. The V gene's germline CDR1 is LGHNA and CDR2 YNFKEQ. CDR3 length: 15 residues. CDR3 bases: TGTGCCAGCAGCTTACAGGGGTCTCCCACCGGGGAGCTGTTTTTT. This codes for CASSLQGSPTGELFF.

V gene TRBV30 combines with J gene TRBJ2-1; D may match TRBD1 or TRBD2 (5 bases each). The J call may not be correct, given that the DNA end is closer to TRBJ2-7. The CDR3 runs to 17 residues. Germline CDR1 GTSNPN, CDR2 SVGIG (reference sequence). The CDR3 sequence: CAWSGLWAGSSYNEQYF. CDR3 in DNA: TGTGCCTGGAGCGGGCTTTGGGCAGGGAGCTCCTACAATGAGCAGTACTTC.

This clonotype was detected a few times. The chain is built from TRBV6-1 and TRBJ2-1; possible D gene TRBD2, 7 bases. Germline CDR1 is MNHNS and CDR2 is SASEGT. The CDR3 runs 15 residues. The ends were cut back, 2 bases at V and 4 bases at J, with 12 bases in the middle. The CDR3 reads CASSERGGAYNEQFF. The DNA for the CDR3 is TGTGCCAGCAGTGAAAGGGGGGGCGCGTACAATGAGCAGTTCTTC.

This clonotype has at least ten counts. The V gene is TRBV12-3 or TRBV12-4, the J gene TRBJ1-4, with a tentative D call TRBD1 (5 bases). The CDR3 sequence is 15 residues long. The V and J ends lost 6 bases and 3 bases respectively, with 14 bases between them. The CDR3 sequence is CASSRGWVPNEKLFF. In DNA form, the CDR3 reads TGTGCCAGCAGCCGGGGGTGGGTGCCTAATGAAAAACTGTTTTTT.

This clonotype came up a few times. This chain links TRBV7-3 with TRBJ2-2; 8 bases match TRBD1. J lost 5 bases, V lost 5 bases, and 4 bases had no gene match. The CDR3 spans 14 residues. Germline loops: CDR1 SGHTA, CDR2 FQGTGA. CDR3 residues: CASSRTGRTGELFF. In DNA, the CDR3 is TGTGCCAGCAGCCGGACAGGGAGGACCGGGGAGCTGTTTTTT. The full variable domain, rest sourced from reference TRBV7-3 and TRBJ2-2, is GAGVSQTPSNKVTEKGKYVELRCDPISGHTALYWYRQSLGQGPEFLIYFQGTGAADDSGLPNDRFFAVRPEGSVSTLKIQRTERGDSAVYLCASSRTGRTGELFFGEGSRLTVL.

This clonotype was recorded at least ten times. This chain joins TRBV10-3 and TRBJ2-1, with 11 bases identical to TRBD2. The length of the CDR3 is 16 residues. CDR1 ENHRY and CDR2 SYGVKD come from the germline V gene. Germline trimming cut 6 bases from V and 4 bases from J; bases unmatched to any gene: 8. The DNA for the CDR3 is TGTGCCATCAGCCTCGGGACTAGCGGACCGTACAATGAGCAGTTCTTC. This gives the protein CAISLGTSGPYNEQFF.

This clonotype was detected ten times or more. The junction does not match germline at one end; this may be a read error. The chain links TRBV7-7 to TRBJ1-1; 9 nucleotides align to TRBD1. The CDR3 is made up of 13 amino acids. Germline lookup yields CDR1 SSHAT and CDR2 FNYEAQ (reference sequence). DNA for the CDR3: TGTGCTAGCAGCAGGGACAGGGAAACTGAAGCTTTCTTT. Amino acid sequence: CASSRDRETEAFF.

This clonotype has just a few counts. The rearrangement joins TRBV5-1 to TRBJ2-7; 9 bases map to TRBD2. The CDR3 runs 15 residues. Germline V gene data show CDR1 as SGHRS and CDR2 as YFSETQ. V shed 0 bases, J shed 6 bases, and the junction held 7 bases outside the gene matches. CDR3 in amino acids: CASSLGPTSGSEQYF. CDR3 sequence (DNA): TGCGCCAGCAGCTTGGGTCCGACTAGCGGTAGCGAGCAGTACTTC.